Reported below is one T cell receptor (beta chain). The CDR3 runs to 18 residues. Trimming removed 2 bases from V and 3 bases from J; junction bases left unmatched: 14. Looked up from germline, CDR1 is LNHNV and CDR2 is YYDKDF (reference sequence). MiXCR was run by TCRdb on the reads, yielding one entry per CDR3 protein. The sample records roughly 300,000 distinct CDR3 sequences, approximately 9.5% being singletons. This specimen belongs to a study of T cell repertoires in cytomegalovirus infection. Study information: Public TCR beta signature analysis indicated the presence of both CMV infection and matching HLA type.

Sequenced material: PBMCs. The clonotype comes from a human donor in good health (CMV status not recorded). Some clones in this sample may be carry-over from other donors' samples. V is TRBV15 and J is TRBJ2-3; 7 bases match TRBD2. The CDR3 region has the DNA TGTGCCACCAGCAGAATACCCGCCGGGGCGGGAGTGACAGATACGCAGTATTTT. This sequence encodes CATSRIPAGAGVTDTQYF.